One sample yielded the 20 T cell receptor beta chains listed below, sequenced in a study of OX40 agonist ivuxolimab in advanced cancers. TCRdb's copy holds only in-frame clones and misses some; the assay was immunoSEQ multiplex PCR. The sample holds under 90,000 clones, roughly 80% seen once. The sample was CD4+ or CD8+ T cells sorted from blood, taken in a trial of the OX40 agonist ivuxolimab. These TCRs come from an adult with an advanced solid tumor such as melanoma, head and neck, liver or kidney cancer.

This clone was detected a few times. The rearrangement joins TRBV19 to TRBJ1-1; D uncertain. Germline V CDR1 and CDR2: LNHDA, SQIVND (reference sequence). V lost 4 bases and J 4 bases, leaving 13 bases between the germline ends. The CDR3 totals 14 residues. The CDR3 DNA is TGTGCCAGTAGTAAGTTAGAGGTTGCCACTGAAGCTTTCTTT. Its protein product is CASSKLEVATEAFF.

This chain joins TRBV4-2 and TRBJ2-1, with 8 nucleotides matching TRBD1. CDR1 is LGHNA, CDR2 YNFKEQ, per germline. V lost 3 bases and J lost 4; bases outside the gene matches: 11. The CDR3 loop spans 17 amino acids. The CDR3 loop is CASSHLPGQGLYNEQFF. In DNA, the CDR3 is TGTGCCAGCAGCCACCTACCAGGACAGGGTTTGTACAATGAGCAGTTCTTC.

The rearrangement joins TRBV29-1 to TRBJ2-3, with a weak D call TRBD2 (5 bases). CDR1 is SQVTM, CDR2 ANQGSEA, per germline. This CDR3 is built from 15 residues. Between the trimmed V and J ends, which lost 2 bases and 4 bases, there was a span of 16 bases. CDR3 in DNA: TGCAGCGTTGAAAAACCGGGAAGGCAAGCAGATACGCAGTATTTT. This encodes CSVEKPGRQADTQYF.

Written as DNA, the CDR3 is TGTGCCAGCAGTGAAGTTGGGGGTTCGGGCTACACCTTC. Translated: CASSEVGGSGYTF. V and J are TRBV2 and TRBJ1-2, with D perhaps matching TRBD1 (5 bases). Looked up from germline, CDR1 is SNHLY and CDR2 is FYNNEI. Trimming cost V 1 base and J 8 bases, with 11 bases left between them. This CDR3 has 13 residues.

This clone was observed a few times. Within the sample, other DNA sequences also encode this same CDR3. The chain joins TRBV9 to TRBJ1-3; D is possibly TRBD1 (5 bases). Germline values: CDR1 SGDLS, CDR2 YYNGEE. The V end lost 1 base, the J end lost 0 bases, and 11 bases lay between the germline ends. The CDR3 is 16 residues long. The CDR3 protein is CASSVKGPTSGNTIYF. The DNA for the CDR3 is TGTGCCAGCAGCGTAAAGGGACCGACCTCTGGAAACACCATATATTTT. Combining the CDR3 with reference TRBV9 and TRBJ1-3 gives the whole variable domain DSGVTQTPKHLITATGQRVTLRCSPRSGDLSVYWYQQSLDQGLQFLIQYYNGEERAKGNILERFSAQQFPDLHSELNLSSLELGDSALYFCASSVKGPTSGNTIYFGEGSWLTVV.

This chain links TRBV19 with TRBJ2-7; 10 bases are shared with TRBD1. The CDR3 spans 15 residues. The germline V gene encodes CDR1 LNHDA and CDR2 SQIVND (reference sequence). Unmatched junction bases numbered 8, after V lost 3 bases and J lost 6 bases. Written as DNA, the CDR3 is TGTGCCAGTAGTATTCCGGGACAGGGGTTAGGCGAGCAGTACTTC. Encoded protein: CASSIPGQGLGEQYF. Full variable domain (outside the CDR3, taken from reference TRBV19 and TRBJ2-7): DGGITQSPKYLFRKEGQNVTLSCEQNLNHDAMYWYRQDPGQGLRLIYYSQIVNDFQKGDIAEGYSVSREKKESFPLTVTSAQKNPTAFYLCASSIPGQGLGEQYFGPGTRLTVT.

This sequence joins TRBV7-2 and TRBJ1-6, with a possible D match to TRBD1 (6 bases). The CDR3 totals 16 residues. Germline V gene sequence: CDR1 SGHTA, CDR2 FQGNSA. Trimming took off 4 bases at V and 8 bases at J, with 18 bases between the two ends. CDR3: CASSSRYRVLDSPLHF. The CDR3 nucleotides read TGTGCCAGCAGCTCACGCTACAGGGTACTGGATTCACCCCTCCACTTT.

This clone showed up just a few times. The chain joins TRBV7-2 to TRBJ2-6, with D unresolved. V lost 1 base and J 0 bases, leaving 4 bases between the germline ends. The CDR3 loop spans 15 amino acids. Germline V lookup: CDR1 SGHTA, CDR2 FQGNSA. The CDR3 DNA follows: TGTGCCAGCAGCTTAGGGAGCTCTGGGGCCAACGTCCTGACTTTC. This encodes CASSLGSSGANVLTF.

The chain uses TRBV21-1 and TRBJ2-7; the DNA was not compared with TRBD1, the D call given in the table. TRBV21-1 is shown as a pseudogene. The CDR3 runs 15 residues. The CDR3 loop reads CARTSPQGARYEQYF. The CDR3 coding sequence is TGTGCCAGAACCAGCCCTCAGGGGGCTCGGTACGAGCAGTACTTC.

This chain links TRBV19 with TRBJ1-5; TRBD1 aligns across 8 bases. Looked up from germline, CDR1 is LNHDA and CDR2 is SQIVND (reference sequence). The CDR3 is 18 residues long. V lost 5 bases, J lost 1 base, and 13 bases stayed unmatched. DNA of the CDR3: TGTGCCAGTAGTTCTCCATCCATACAGGGGGTGAGCAATCAGCCCCAGCATTTT. Translation: CASSSPSIQGVSNQPQHF.

The chain links TRBV28 to TRBJ2-5; 10 nucleotides match TRBD2. The end of the DNA aligns better with TRBJ2-7, so the J call may be wrong. The CDR3 has 15 amino acids. CDR1 and CDR2 from the germline V gene are MDHEN and SYDVKM. CDR3 coding DNA: TGTGCCAGCAGGGAGGTTGGACTAGCGGCAATCGAGCAGTACTTC. This codes for CASREVGLAAIEQYF.

The V gene is TRBV6-5, the J gene TRBJ2-7, with unresolved D. The CDR3 is made up of 12 amino acids. The germline V gene encodes CDR1 MNHEY and CDR2 SVGAGI. V lost 5 bases and J 6 bases, leaving 11 bases between the germline ends. Here the CDR3 reads CASSAVFGEQYF. Here the CDR3 DNA reads TGTGCCAGCAGTGCGGTCTTCGGCGAGCAGTACTTC.

This chain uses TRBV6-5 with TRBJ1-2; D is unresolved. The V end was cut by 7 bases, the J end by 5 bases, with 11 bases between. CDR3 size: 12 residues. Germline V gene sequence: CDR1 MNHEY, CDR2 SVGAGI. For the CDR3, the DNA is TGTGCCAGCAAGACCGGAGATTATGGCTACACCTTC. As protein: CASKTGDYGYTF.

The chain combines TRBV5-1 with TRBJ2-1, with 7 positions matching TRBD2. The CDR3 is 15 residues long. CDR1 SGHRS and CDR2 YFSETQ come from the germline V gene. Trimming removed 3 bases from V and 2 bases from J; junction bases left unmatched: 5. CDR3 sequence (DNA): TGCGCCAGCAGCTCGGGAGGTTTCACCTACAATGAGCAGTTCTTC. This sequence encodes CASSSGGFTYNEQFF.

The J gene is TRBJ1-1, the V gene TRBV7-2, with D tentatively TRBD1 (6 bases). The germline V gene encodes CDR1 SGHTA and CDR2 FQGNSA. V lost 5 bases and J lost 6, with 13 bases in between. This CDR3 contains 13 residues. In DNA form, the CDR3 reads TGTGCCAGCAGCGTCTACAGGGTAGCTGAAGCTTTCTTT. Protein sequence: CASSVYRVAEAFF.

The gene calls are TRBV25-1 and TRBJ1-3, with 8 positions matching TRBD1. Germline CDR1 and CDR2: MGHDK and SYGVNS. There are 13 residues in the CDR3. The ends lost 6 bases at V and 2 bases at J; junction bases unmatched: 0. CDR3 nucleotides: TGTGCCAGCAGGGGACAGGCTGGAAACACCATATATTTT. Protein sequence: CASRGQAGNTIYF.

The chain recombines TRBV18 with TRBJ1-1; 8 bases map to TRBD1. V lost 4 bases, J lost 1 base, and 2 bases stayed unmatched. The CDR3 is made up of 14 amino acids. Germline V gives CDR1 KGHSH, CDR2 LQKENI. The CDR3 loop reads CASSRRGQNTEAFF. The CDR3, as DNA: TGTGCCAGCTCACGCAGGGGGCAGAACACTGAAGCTTTCTTT. Looking up the rest from reference TRBV18 and TRBJ1-1 gives the full variable domain: NAGVMQNPRHLVRRRGQEARLRCSPMKGHSHVYWYRQLPEEGLKFMVYLQKENIIDESGMPKERFSAEFPKEGPSILRIQQVVRGDSAAYFCASSRRGQNTEAFFGQGTRLTVV.

The rearrangement links TRBV4-2 to TRBJ1-4, with a tentative D call TRBD1 (6 bases). The CDR3 has 15 residues. Trimming removed 0 bases from V and 4 bases from J, with 9 bases in between. Germline values: CDR1 LGHNA, CDR2 YNFKEQ. The CDR3 loop is CASSQEGAVNEKLFF. DNA for the CDR3: TGTGCCAGCAGCCAAGAGGGGGCCGTTAATGAAAAACTGTTTTTT.

This clone was detected only a few times. The chain is built from TRBV19 and TRBJ1-5; 8 bases align to TRBD1. The CDR3 spans 15 residues. Germline V gene sequence: CDR1 LNHDA, CDR2 SQIVND (reference sequence). V was pared by 6 bases and J by 6 bases, with 10 bases of the junction left unmatched. DNA for the CDR3: TGTGCCAGTAGGTATCACAGGGGGTTAGGTCAGCCCCAGCATTTT. Translated: CASRYHRGLGQPQHF.

The V call is TRBV28, the J call TRBJ1-3, with 7 bases lining up with TRBD1. The junction had 8 bases not matched to a gene; V was cut back by 5 bases and J by 4 bases. Germline V gives CDR1 MDHEN, CDR2 SYDVKM. The length of the CDR3 is 15 residues. CDR3 region: CASSPTGTAGNTIYF. In DNA form, the CDR3 reads TGTGCCAGCAGTCCGACAGGGACAGCCGGAAACACCATATATTTT.